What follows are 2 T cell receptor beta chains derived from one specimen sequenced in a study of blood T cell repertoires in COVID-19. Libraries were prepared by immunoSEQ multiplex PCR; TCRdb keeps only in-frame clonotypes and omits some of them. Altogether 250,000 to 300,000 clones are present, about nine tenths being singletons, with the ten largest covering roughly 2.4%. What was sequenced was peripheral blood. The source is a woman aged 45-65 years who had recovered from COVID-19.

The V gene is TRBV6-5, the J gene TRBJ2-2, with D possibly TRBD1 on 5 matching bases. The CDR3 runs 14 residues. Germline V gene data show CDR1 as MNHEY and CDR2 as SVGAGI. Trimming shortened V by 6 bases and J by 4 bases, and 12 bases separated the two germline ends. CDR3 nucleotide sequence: TGTGCCAGCAGGCCCAGGGCCCGCACCGGGGAGCTGTTTTTT. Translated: CASRPRARTGELFF.

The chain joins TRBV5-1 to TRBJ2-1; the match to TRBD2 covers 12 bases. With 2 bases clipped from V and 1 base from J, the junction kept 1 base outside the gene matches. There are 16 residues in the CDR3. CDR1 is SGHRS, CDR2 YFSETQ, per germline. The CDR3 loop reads CASSLTSGGSYNEQFF. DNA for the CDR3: TGCGCCAGCAGCTTAACTAGCGGGGGGTCCTACAATGAGCAGTTCTTC. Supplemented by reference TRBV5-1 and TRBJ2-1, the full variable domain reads KAGVTQTPRYLIKTRGQQVTLSCSPISGHRSVSWYQQTPGQGLQFLFEYFSETQRNKGNFPGRFSGRQFSNSRSEMNVSTLELGDSALYLCASSLTSGGSYNEQFFGPGTRLTVL.